This paragraph reports one T cell receptor beta chain. Its antigen is undetermined. The CDR3 runs 13 residues. The germline CDR1 and CDR2 sequences are SGHRS and YFSETQ. V shed 3 bases and J 4 bases; nucleotides not matched to a gene: 2. The sample belongs to a study of shared clonotypes between healthy human individuals. Study in general: CD4 naive cells filled three plates per donor, CD4 memory three, CD8 naive two and CD8 memory one. The study's findings and limits: Sample collection involved blood only; tissue repertoires are likely different.

Naive CD8 cells lacked CD45RO, underwent positive selection for CCR7 and left out terminally differentiated effector memory CD45RA+ cells. Adult donors, all healthy and HIV-negative, had no recent acute infections or vaccinations. Sequencing used immunoSEQ multiplex PCR; TCRdb keeps in-frame clones, though not all of them. Of fewer than 800,000 clones in the sample, approximately 90% were seen once. The chain joins TRBV5-1 to TRBJ2-5; 8 bases are a match to TRBD2. This TCR derives from a man aged 25 to 45 in good health. The sample was naive CD8+ T cells sorted from blood. CDR3 DNA sequence: TGCGCCAGCAGCTCCGGGACTAGAGAGACCCAGTACTTC. This encodes CASSSGTRETQYF.